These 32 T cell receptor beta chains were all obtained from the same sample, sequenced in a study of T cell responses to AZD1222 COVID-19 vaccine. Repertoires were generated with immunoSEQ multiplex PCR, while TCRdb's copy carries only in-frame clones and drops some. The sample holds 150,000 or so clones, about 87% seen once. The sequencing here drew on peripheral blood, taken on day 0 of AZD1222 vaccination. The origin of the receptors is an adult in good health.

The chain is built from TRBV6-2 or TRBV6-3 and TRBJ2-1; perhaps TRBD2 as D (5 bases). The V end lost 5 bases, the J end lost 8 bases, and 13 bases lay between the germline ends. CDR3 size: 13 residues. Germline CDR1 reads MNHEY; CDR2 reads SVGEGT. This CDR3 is CASSQAGIHEQFF. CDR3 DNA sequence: TGTGCCAGCAGTCAGGCCGGGATCCATGAGCAGTTCTTC.

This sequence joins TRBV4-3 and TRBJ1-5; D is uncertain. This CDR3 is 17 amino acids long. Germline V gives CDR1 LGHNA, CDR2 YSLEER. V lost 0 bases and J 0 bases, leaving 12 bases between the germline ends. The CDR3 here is CASSQDPVGYSNQPQHF. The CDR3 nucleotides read TGCGCCAGCAGCCAAGATCCCGTGGGCTATAGCAATCAGCCCCAGCATTTT.

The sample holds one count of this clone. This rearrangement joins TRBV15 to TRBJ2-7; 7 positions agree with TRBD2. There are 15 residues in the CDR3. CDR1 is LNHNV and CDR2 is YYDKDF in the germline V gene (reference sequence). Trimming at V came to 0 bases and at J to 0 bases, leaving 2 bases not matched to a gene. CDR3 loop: CATSRERGDSYEQYF. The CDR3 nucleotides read TGTGCCACCAGCAGAGAACGGGGGGACTCCTACGAGCAGTACTTC.

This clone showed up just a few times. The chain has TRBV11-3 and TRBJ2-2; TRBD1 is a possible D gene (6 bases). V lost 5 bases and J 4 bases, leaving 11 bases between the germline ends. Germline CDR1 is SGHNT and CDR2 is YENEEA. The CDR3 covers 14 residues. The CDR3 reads CASSLDRATGELFF. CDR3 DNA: TGTGCCAGCAGCCTGGACAGAGCCACCGGGGAGCTGTTTTTT.

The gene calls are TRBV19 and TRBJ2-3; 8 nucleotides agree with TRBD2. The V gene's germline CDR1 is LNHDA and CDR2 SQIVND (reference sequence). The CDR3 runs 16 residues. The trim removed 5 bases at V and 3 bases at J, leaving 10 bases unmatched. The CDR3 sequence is CASSAVGGGLTDTQYF. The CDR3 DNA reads TGTGCCAGTAGTGCGGTCGGGGGGGGGCTAACAGATACGCAGTATTTT.

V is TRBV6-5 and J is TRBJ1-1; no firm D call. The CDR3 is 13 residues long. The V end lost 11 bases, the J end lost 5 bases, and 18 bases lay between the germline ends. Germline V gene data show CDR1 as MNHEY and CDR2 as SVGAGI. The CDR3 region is CASAGRPLTEAFF. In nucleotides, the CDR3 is TGTGCCTCCGCGGGGAGGCCCTTGACTGAAGCTTTCTTT.

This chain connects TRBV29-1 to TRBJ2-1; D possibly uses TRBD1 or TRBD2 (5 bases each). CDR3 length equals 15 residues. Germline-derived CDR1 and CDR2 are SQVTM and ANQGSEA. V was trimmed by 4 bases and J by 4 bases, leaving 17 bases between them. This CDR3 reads CSVVTRLGVYNEQFF. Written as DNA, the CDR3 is TGCAGCGTTGTTACTCGGCTGGGGGTTTACAATGAGCAGTTCTTC.

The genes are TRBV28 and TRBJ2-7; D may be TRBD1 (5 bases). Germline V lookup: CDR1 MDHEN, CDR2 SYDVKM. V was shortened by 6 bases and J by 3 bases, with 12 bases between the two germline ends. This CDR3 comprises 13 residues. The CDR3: CASRQGSGYEQYF. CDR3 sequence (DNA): TGTGCCAGCAGGCAGGGATCTGGCTACGAGCAGTACTTC.

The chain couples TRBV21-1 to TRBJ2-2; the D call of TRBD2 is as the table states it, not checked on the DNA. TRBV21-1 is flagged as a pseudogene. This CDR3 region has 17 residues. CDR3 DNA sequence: TGTGCCAGCAATGGACTAGCGGGGGGTCGGAACACCGGGGAGCTGTTTTTT. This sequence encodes CASNGLAGGRNTGELFF.

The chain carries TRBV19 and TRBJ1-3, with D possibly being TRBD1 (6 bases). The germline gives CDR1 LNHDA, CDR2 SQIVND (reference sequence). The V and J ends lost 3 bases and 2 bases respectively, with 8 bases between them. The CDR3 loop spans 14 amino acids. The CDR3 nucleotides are TGTGCCAGTAGTATTCCAGGGGCTGGAAACACCATATATTTT. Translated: CASSIPGAGNTIYF.

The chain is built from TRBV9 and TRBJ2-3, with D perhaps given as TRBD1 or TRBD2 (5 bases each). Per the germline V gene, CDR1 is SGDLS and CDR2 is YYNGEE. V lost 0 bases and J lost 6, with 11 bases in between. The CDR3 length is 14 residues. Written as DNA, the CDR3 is TGTGCCAGCAGCGTAGGTGGGACCGTGGATACGCAGTATTTT. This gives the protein CASSVGGTVDTQYF. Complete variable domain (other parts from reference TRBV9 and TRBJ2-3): DSGVTQTPKHLITATGQRVTLRCSPRSGDLSVYWYQQSLDQGLQFLIQYYNGEERAKGNILERFSAQQFPDLHSELNLSSLELGDSALYFCASSVGGTVDTQYFGPGTRLTVL.

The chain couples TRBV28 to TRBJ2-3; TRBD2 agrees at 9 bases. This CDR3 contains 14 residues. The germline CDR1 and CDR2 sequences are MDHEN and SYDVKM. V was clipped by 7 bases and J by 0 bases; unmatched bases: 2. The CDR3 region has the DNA TGTGCCAGCACGCGGGGGGGGAGCACAGATACGCAGTATTTT. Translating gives CASTRGGSTDTQYF.

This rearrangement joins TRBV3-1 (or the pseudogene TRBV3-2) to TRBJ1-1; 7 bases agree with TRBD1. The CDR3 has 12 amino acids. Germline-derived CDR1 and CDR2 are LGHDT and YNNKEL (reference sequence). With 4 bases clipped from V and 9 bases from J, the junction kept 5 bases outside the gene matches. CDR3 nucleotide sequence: TGTGCCAGCAGCCTCCTGGGACAGCAAGCTTTCTTT. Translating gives CASSLLGQQAFF.

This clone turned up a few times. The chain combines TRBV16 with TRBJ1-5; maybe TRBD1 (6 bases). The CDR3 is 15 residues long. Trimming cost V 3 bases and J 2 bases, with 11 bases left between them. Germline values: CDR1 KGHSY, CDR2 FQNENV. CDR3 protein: CASSQGARGNQPQHF. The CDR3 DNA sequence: TGTGCCAGCAGCCAGGGGGCGCGAGGCAATCAGCCCCAGCATTTT.

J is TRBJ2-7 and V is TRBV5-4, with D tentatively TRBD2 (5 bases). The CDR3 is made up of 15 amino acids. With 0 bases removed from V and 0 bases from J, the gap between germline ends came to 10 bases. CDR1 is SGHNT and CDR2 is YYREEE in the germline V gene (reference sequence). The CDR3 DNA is TGTGCCAGCAGCTTGGGCGGGCTTAGCTCCTACGAGCAGTACTTC. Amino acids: CASSLGGLSSYEQYF.

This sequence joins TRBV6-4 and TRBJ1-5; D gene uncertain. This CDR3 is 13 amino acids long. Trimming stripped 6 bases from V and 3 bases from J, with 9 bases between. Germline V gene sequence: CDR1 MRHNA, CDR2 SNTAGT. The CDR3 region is CASSEAPNQPQHF. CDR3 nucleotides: TGTGCCAGCAGCGAGGCCCCCAATCAGCCCCAGCATTTT.

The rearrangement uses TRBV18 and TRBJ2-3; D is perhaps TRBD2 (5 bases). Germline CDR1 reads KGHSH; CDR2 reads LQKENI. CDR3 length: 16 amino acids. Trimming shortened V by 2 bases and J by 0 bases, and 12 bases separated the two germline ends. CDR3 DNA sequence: TGTGCCAGCTCACCAAGAGAGGGTTTTAGCACAGATACGCAGTATTTT. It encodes CASSPREGFSTDTQYF.

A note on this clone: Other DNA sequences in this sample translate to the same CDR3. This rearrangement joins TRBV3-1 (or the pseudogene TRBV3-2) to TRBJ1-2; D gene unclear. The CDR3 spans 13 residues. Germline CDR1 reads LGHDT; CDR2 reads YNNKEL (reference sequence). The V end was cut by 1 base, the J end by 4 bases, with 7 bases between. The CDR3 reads CASSQVSSYGYTF. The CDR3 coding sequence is TGTGCCAGCAGCCAAGTATCAAGCTATGGCTACACCTTC.

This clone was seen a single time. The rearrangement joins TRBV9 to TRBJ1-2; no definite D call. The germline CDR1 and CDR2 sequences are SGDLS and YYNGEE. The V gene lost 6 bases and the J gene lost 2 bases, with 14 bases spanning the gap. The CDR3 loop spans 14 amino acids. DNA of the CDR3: TGTGCCAGCACCCCCACAGAATCGAACTATGGCTACACCTTC. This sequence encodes CASTPTESNYGYTF.

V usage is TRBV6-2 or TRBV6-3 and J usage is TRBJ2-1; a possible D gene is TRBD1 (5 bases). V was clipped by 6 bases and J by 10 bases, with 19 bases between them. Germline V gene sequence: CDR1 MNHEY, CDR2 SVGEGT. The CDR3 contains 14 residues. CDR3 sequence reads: CASSDPGGPGEQFF. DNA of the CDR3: TGTGCCAGCAGCGACCCCGGTGGTCCAGGGGAGCAGTTCTTC.

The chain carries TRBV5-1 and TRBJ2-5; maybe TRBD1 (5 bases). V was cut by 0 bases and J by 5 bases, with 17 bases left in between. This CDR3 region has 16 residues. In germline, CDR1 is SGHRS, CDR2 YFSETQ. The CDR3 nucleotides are TGCGCCAGCAGCTTGGCAACAGGTTTGGGGTTCGAGACCCAGTACTTC. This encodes CASSLATGLGFETQYF.

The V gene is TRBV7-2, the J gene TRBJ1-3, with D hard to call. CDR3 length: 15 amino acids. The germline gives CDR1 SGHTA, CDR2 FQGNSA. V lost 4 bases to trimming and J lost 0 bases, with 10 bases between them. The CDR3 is CASSYGSPSGNTIYF. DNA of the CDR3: TGTGCCAGCAGCTATGGCAGTCCCTCTGGAAACACCATATATTTT.

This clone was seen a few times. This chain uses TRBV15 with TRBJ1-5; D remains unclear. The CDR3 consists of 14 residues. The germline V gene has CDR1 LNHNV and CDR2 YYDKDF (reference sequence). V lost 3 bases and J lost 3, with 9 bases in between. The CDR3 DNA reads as TGTGCCACCAGCAGTTTGGGGAACAATCAGCCCCAGCATTTT. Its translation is CATSSLGNNQPQHF. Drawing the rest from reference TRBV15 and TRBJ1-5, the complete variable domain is DAMVIQNPRYQVTQFGKPVTLSCSQTLNHNVMYWYQQKSSQAPKLLFHYYDKDFNNEADTPDNFQSRRPNTSFCFLDIRSPGLGDTAMYLCATSSLGNNQPQHFGDGTRLSIL.

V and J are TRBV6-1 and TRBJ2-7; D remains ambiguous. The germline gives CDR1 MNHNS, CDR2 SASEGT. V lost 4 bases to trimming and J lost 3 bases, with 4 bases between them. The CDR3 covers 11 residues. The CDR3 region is CASSGHYEQYF. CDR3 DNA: TGTGCCAGCAGTGGACACTACGAGCAGTACTTC.

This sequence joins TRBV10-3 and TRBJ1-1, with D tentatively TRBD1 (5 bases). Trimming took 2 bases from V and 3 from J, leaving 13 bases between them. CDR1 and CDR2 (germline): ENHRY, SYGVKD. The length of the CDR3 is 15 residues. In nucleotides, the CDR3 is TGTGCCATCAGTGAGCTGCCCCAGGGCGACACTGAAGCTTTCTTT. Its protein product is CAISELPQGDTEAFF.

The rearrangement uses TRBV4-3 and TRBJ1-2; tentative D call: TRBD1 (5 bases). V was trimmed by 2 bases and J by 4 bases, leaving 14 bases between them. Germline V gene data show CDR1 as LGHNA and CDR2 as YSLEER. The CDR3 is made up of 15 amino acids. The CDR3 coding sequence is TGCGCCAGCAGCCAATCCGGGACCGCCCTCTATGGCTACACCTTC. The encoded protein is CASSQSGTALYGYTF.

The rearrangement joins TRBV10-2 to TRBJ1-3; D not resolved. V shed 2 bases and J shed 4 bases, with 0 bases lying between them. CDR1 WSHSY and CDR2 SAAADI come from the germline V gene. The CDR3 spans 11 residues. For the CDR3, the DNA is TGCGCCAGCAGTGAGGGAAACACCATATATTTT. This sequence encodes CASSEGNTIYF.

CDR3 amino acids: CASSSAGDATDTQYF. CDR3 DNA sequence: TGCGCCAGCAGCTCGGCAGGGGACGCCACAGATACGCAGTATTTT. V usage is TRBV5-1 and J usage is TRBJ2-3; perhaps TRBD1 as D (6 bases). Germline CDR1 and CDR2: SGHRS and YFSETQ. This CDR3 spans 15 amino acids. The V gene lost 3 bases and the J gene lost 2 bases, with 13 bases spanning the gap. Full variable domain (missing parts from reference TRBV5-1 and TRBJ2-3): KAGVTQTPRYLIKTRGQQVTLSCSPISGHRSVSWYQQTPGQGLQFLFEYFSETQRNKGNFPGRFSGRQFSNSRSEMNVSTLELGDSALYLCASSSAGDATDTQYFGPGTRLTVL.

CDR3 coding DNA: TGTGCCAGAAGGAGGGGTTACTATGGCTACACCTTC. Translation: CARRRGYYGYTF. This chain joins TRBV5-3 and TRBJ1-2; possibly TRBD1 for D (5 bases). TRBV5-3 is assigned to the ORF class and has an uncertain function. The length of the CDR3 is 12 residues. The germline V and J ends were trimmed by 5 bases and 3 bases, with 8 bases remaining between them.

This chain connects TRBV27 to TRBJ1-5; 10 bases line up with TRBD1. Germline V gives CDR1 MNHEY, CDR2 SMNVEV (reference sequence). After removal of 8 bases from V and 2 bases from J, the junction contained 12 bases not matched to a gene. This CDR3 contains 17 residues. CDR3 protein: CASGETGGLRGNQPQHF. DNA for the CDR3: TGTGCCAGCGGGGAGACAGGGGGCCTCCGCGGCAATCAGCCCCAGCATTTT.

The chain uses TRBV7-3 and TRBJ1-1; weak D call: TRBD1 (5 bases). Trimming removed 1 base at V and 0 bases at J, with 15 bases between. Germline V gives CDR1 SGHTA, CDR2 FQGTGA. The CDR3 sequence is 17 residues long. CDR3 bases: TGTGCCAGCAGCTTAAAGCCAGGGTGGGGTATGAACACTGAAGCTTTCTTT. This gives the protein CASSLKPGWGMNTEAFF.

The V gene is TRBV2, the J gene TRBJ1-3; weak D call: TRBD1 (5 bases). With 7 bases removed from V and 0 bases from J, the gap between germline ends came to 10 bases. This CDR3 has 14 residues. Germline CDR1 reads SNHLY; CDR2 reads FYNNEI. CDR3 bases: TGTGCCAGCAACGCAGGGAGCTCTGGAAACACCATATATTTT. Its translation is CASNAGSSGNTIYF.